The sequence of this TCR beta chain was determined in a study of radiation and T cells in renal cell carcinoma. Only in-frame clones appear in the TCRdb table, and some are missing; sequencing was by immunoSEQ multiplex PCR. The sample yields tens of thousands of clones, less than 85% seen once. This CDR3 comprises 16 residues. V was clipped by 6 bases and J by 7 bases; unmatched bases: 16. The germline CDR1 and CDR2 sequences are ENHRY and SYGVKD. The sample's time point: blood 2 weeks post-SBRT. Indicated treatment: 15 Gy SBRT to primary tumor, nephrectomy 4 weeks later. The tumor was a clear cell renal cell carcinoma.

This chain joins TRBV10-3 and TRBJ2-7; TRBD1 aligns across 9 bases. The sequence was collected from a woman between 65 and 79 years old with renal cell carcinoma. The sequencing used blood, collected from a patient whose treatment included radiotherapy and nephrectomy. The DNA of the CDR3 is TGTGCCATCAGGGCGGATACAGGGGGCAAATGGGGAGAGCAGTACTTC. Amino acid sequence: CAIRADTGGKWGEQYF.